A selection of T cell receptor beta chains follows, all from one sample in a study of T cell repertoires in cytomegalovirus infection. TCRdb called the reads again in MiXCR, with one record for every CDR3 protein. The sample has 200,000 to 250,000 distinct CDR3 sequences, 6.5% seen once. Specimen: PBMCs. These receptors all come from a human donor in good health (CMV status not recorded). Some clones in this sample may be carry-over from other donors' samples. Both conserved end residues are part of each CDR3. Each record gives: D gene, clone size, J gene, V gene, CDR3 protein, CDR3 DNA. The D gene is left open where the match is weak. A clone size is listed for some rows: how often the clone was seen (once, few, many), or a class if it is expanded.

>-|-|TRBJ2-2|TRBV4-1
CASSGWAANTGELFF
TGCGCCAGCAGCGGGTGGGCAGCGAACACCGGGGAGCTGTTTTTT
>-|many|TRBJ1-1|TRBV4-3
CASSLFRGNTEAFF
TGCGCCAGCAGCCTCTTCCGCGGGAACACTGAAGCTTTCTTT
>TRBD1|many|TRBJ2-7|TRBV4-1
CASSPSQGRDEQYF
TGCGCCAGCAGCCCATCACAGGGGCGCGACGAGCAGTACTTC
>TRBD1|many|TRBJ1-2|TRBV7-9
CASSPDRGSSYGYTF
TGTGCCAGCAGCCCAGACAGGGGATCGAGCTATGGCTACACCTTC
>-|many|TRBJ2-5|TRBV28
CASGRLGETQYF
TGTGCCAGTGGACGCCTAGGAGAGACCCAGTACTTC
>-|many|TRBJ1-1|TRBV6-5
CASSYSRIFAQEAFF
TGTGCCAGCAGTTACTCGAGAATTTTCGCCCAAGAAGCTTTCTTT
>TRBD1|many|TRBJ2-7|TRBV24-1
CATSDAGQGSTYEQYF
TGTGCCACCAGTGATGCCGGACAGGGGTCAACCTACGAGCAGTACTTC
>TRBD1|many|TRBJ1-5|TRBV19
CASKGQGNNQPQHF
TGTGCCAGTAAGGGACAGGGGAACAATCAGCCCCAGCATTTT
>-|many|TRBJ2-1|TRBV7-2
CASSSSAGVEQFF
TGTGCCAGCAGCTCCAGCGCCGGGGTAGAGCAGTTCTTC
>TRBD1|many|TRBJ2-3|TRBV6-2/TRBV6-3
CASSFRDRGFSSTDTQYF
TGTGCCAGCAGTTTCCGGGACAGGGGTTTCTCTAGCACAGATACGCAGTATTTT
>TRBD2|many|TRBJ2-5|TRBV7-3
CASSSVGGGTGETQYF
TGTGCCAGCAGCTCGGTCGGGGGGGGTACCGGGGAGACCCAGTACTTC
>-|many|TRBJ2-4|TRBV6-2/TRBV6-3
CASRPGRVVAKNIQYF
TGTGCCAGCAGACCCGGACGGGTCGTAGCCAAAAACATTCAGTACTTC
>-|many|TRBJ2-3|TRBV4-1
CASSQDPKADTQYF
TGCGCCAGCAGCCAAGATCCCAAGGCAGATACGCAGTATTTT
>TRBD2|many|TRBJ2-1|TRBV7-2
CASSPPGLAGREQFF
TGTGCCAGCAGCCCTCCGGGACTAGCCGGCAGGGAGCAGTTCTTC
>-|-|TRBJ2-6|TRBV28
CASNEGSSGANVLTF
TGTGCCAGCAACGAGGGGAGCTCTGGGGCCAACGTCCTGACTTTC
>TRBD1|-|TRBJ1-2|TRBV20-1
CSATSDRVDYGYTF
TGCAGTGCTACCTCGGACAGGGTGGACTATGGCTACACCTTC
>TRBD2|few|TRBJ2-1|TRBV20-1
CSASSGYSYNEQFF
TGCAGTGCTAGTAGCGGGTACTCCTACAATGAGCAGTTCTTC
>-|many|TRBJ2-5|TRBV7-8
CASSLLLGGLGETQYF
TGTGCCAGCAGCTTACTTCTGGGCGGGTTGGGAGAGACCCAGTACTTC
>TRBD1|many|TRBJ1-5|TRBV6-6
CASSPLGGQGPRTVGGQPQHF
TGTGCCAGCAGTCCGCTGGGGGGACAGGGTCCGAGGACAGTTGGGGGTCAGCCCCAGCATTTT
>TRBD2|many|TRBJ2-3|TRBV6-2/TRBV6-3
CASSYRDTGLLTDTDTQYF
TGTGCCAGCAGTTACAGGGATACGGGACTACTAACGGACACAGATACGCAGTATTTT
>TRBD2|many|TRBJ2-2|TRBV5-5
CASSLAPGLEGAGELFF
TGTGCCAGCAGCTTGGCACCGGGACTAGAGGGGGCCGGGGAGCTGTTTTTT
>-|many|TRBJ1-1|TRBV7-2
CASSLAVRGNTEAFF
TGTGCCAGCAGCTTAGCGGTCAGGGGAAACACTGAAGCTTTCTTT
>-|many|TRBJ2-3|TRBV5-1
CASSLEAGFRGDTQYF
TGCGCCAGCAGCTTGGAAGCGGGCTTTAGGGGCGATACGCAGTATTTT
>TRBD1|many|TRBJ2-1|TRBV6-2/TRBV6-3
CASRTGPKTGNEQFF
TGTGCCAGCAGGACAGGGCCTAAAACGGGGAATGAGCAGTTCTTC
>-|many|TRBJ2-5|TRBV23-1
CASSQVQETQYF
TGCGCCAGCAGTCAAGTTCAGGAGACCCAGTACTTC
>TRBD1|many|TRBJ1-6|TRBV2
CASSVAGGVNSPLHF
TGTGCCAGCAGTGTAGCAGGGGGCGTGAATTCACCCCTCCACTTT
>TRBD2|many|TRBJ2-5|TRBV2
CASSERLAGDQETQYF
TGTGCCAGCAGTGAACGGTTAGCGGGGGACCAAGAGACCCAGTACTTC
>-|many|TRBJ1-4|TRBV20-1
CSARGRNNEKLFF
TGCAGTGCTAGGGGACGGAATAATGAAAAACTGTTTTTT
>-|-|TRBJ2-5|TRBV28
CASSLSRGAEYF
TGTGCCAGCAGTTTATCCCGGGGCGCAGAGTACTTC
>TRBD1|many|TRBJ1-5|TRBV7-2
CASSRQGSPWQPQHF
TGTGCCAGCAGCCGACAGGGGTCCCCTTGGCAGCCCCAGCATTTT
>-|many|TRBJ1-2|TRBV6-5
CASSYSGGFNYGYTF
TGTGCCAGCAGTTACTCGGGGGGGTTTAACTATGGCTACACCTTC
>-|-|TRBJ1-2|TRBV28
CASSLERVPLYGYTF
TGTGCCAGCAGTTTAGAGAGGGTTCCTTTGTATGGCTACACCTTC
>-|many|TRBJ1-3|TRBV3-1
CASSQSGTTGNTIYF
TGTGCCAGCAGCCAATCTGGGACGACTGGAAACACCATATATTTT
>-|many|TRBJ1-4|TRBV5-1
CASSFGQINEKLFF
TGCGCCAGCAGCTTTGGACAGATTAATGAAAAACTGTTTTTT
>-|many|TRBJ2-2|TRBV11-2
CASSLGAPQKHTGELFF
TGTGCCAGCAGCTTAGGAGCTCCACAAAAGCACACCGGGGAGCTGTTTTTT
>-|-|TRBJ1-5|TRBV28
CASSSGFYQPQHF
TGTGCCAGCAGTTCGGGGTTTTATCAGCCCCAGCATTTT
>-|many|TRBJ1-1|TRBV7-2
CASSLGQFYTEAFF
TGTGCCAGCAGCTTAGGGCAGTTTTACACTGAAGCTTTCTTT
>TRBD1|many|TRBJ2-2|TRBV5-6
CASGLRGHTGELFF
TGTGCCAGCGGGCTAAGGGGGCACACCGGGGAGCTGTTTTTT
>-|many|TRBJ2-1|TRBV28
CASSSLNGGRNEQFF
TGTGCCAGCAGTTCACTTAACGGGGGACGCAATGAGCAGTTCTTC
>TRBD2|many|TRBJ2-1|TRBV7-2
CASSSRLAGFNNEQFF
TGTGCCAGCAGCTCCCGACTAGCGGGGTTTAACAATGAGCAGTTCTTC
>-|many|TRBJ2-4|TRBV7-2
CASSLRDVRDIQYF
TGTGCCAGCAGCTTAAGGGACGTTAGGGACATTCAGTACTTC
>TRBD2|many|TRBJ2-3|TRBV29-1
CSVEVSGGTDTQYF
TGCAGCGTTGAAGTGAGCGGGGGCACAGATACGCAGTATTTT
>TRBD1|many|TRBJ1-1|TRBV20-1
CSARGGQAGNAEAFF
TGCAGTGCTAGAGGAGGACAGGCGGGTAACGCTGAAGCTTTCTTT
>-|many|TRBJ2-3|TRBV5-6
CASSLELGGQSQYF
TGTGCCAGCAGCTTGGAGCTGGGGGGGCAATCGCAGTATTTT
>-|many|TRBJ2-5|TRBV7-2
CASSERIQETQYF
TGTGCCAGCAGTGAGCGGATCCAAGAGACCCAGTACTTC
>-|many|TRBJ1-5|TRBV7-9
CASSPEGRGSQPQHF
TGTGCCAGCAGTCCAGAGGGAAGGGGGAGTCAGCCCCAGCATTTT
>TRBD1|-|TRBJ1-1|TRBV2
CATAGTGRTEAFF
TGTGCCACCGCCGGGACAGGGAGGACTGAAGCTTTCTTT
>-|many|TRBJ1-1|TRBV28
CASADYLNTEAFF
TGTGCCAGCGCTGACTACCTAAACACTGAAGCTTTCTTT
>TRBD2|many|TRBJ2-3|TRBV4-2
CASSQRAWRGGTDTQYF
TGTGCCAGCAGCCAGCGCGCGTGGCGGGGGGGCACAGATACGCAGTATTTT
>-|many|TRBJ1-2|TRBV7-2
CASSLDRADYGYTF
TGTGCCAGCAGCTTAGATAGGGCCGACTATGGCTACACCTTC
>-|many|TRBJ2-3|TRBV14
CASSQDLAVWIQGTDTQYF
TGTGCCAGCAGCCAAGACCTCGCAGTATGGATCCAAGGCACAGATACGCAGTATTTT
>TRBD1|few|TRBJ2-3|TRBV29-1
CSADRVGADTQYF
TGCAGCGCCGACAGGGTCGGCGCAGATACGCAGTATTTT
>-|many|TRBJ2-2|TRBV11-2
CASSSVWGTGELFF
TGTGCCAGCAGCTCGGTATGGGGCACCGGGGAGCTGTTTTTT
>TRBD1|many|TRBJ1-1|TRBV7-3
CASSQGGTTEAFF
TGTGCCAGCAGTCAGGGGGGGACCACTGAAGCTTTCTTT
>TRBD1|-|TRBJ1-5|TRBV2
CASSGQGNGQPQHF
TGTGCCAGCAGTGGACAGGGGAATGGCCAGCCCCAGCATTTT
>TRBD1|many|TRBJ1-1|TRBV25-1
CASLGQVNTEAFF
TGTGCCAGCCTGGGACAGGTGAACACTGAAGCTTTCTTT
>TRBD1|-|TRBJ1-1|TRBV20-1
CSARGGGRTEAFF
TGCAGTGCCCGAGGAGGGGGCCGCACTGAAGCTTTCTTT
>-|many|TRBJ2-7|TRBV7-2
CASSRNRGSYEQYF
TGTGCCAGCAGCAGGAACCGGGGTTCCTACGAGCAGTACTTC
>-|many|TRBJ2-7|TRBV6-2/TRBV6-3
CASSPPMGEKGAYEQYF
TGTGCCAGCAGTCCCCCCATGGGGGAGAAGGGGGCCTACGAGCAGTACTTC
>TRBD1|many|TRBJ2-1|TRBV28
CASSDSPQGANSYNEQFF
TGTGCCAGCAGTGACAGTCCTCAGGGGGCCAACTCCTACAATGAGCAGTTCTTC